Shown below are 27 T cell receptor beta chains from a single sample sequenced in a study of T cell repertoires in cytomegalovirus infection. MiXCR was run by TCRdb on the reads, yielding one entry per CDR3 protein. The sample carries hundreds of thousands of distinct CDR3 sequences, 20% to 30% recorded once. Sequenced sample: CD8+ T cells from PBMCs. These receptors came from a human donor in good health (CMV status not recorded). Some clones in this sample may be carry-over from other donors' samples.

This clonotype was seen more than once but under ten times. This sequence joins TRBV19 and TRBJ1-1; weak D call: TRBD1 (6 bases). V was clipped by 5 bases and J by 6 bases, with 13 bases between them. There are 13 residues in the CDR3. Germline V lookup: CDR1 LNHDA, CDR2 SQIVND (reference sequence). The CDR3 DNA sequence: TGTGCCAGTAGTGCGTCAGGGGTCGCTGAAGCTTTCTTT. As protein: CASSASGVAEAFF.

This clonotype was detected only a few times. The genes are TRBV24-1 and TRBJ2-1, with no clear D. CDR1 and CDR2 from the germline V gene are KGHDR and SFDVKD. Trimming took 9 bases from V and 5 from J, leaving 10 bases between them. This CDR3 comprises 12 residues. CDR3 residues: CATVADNNEQFF. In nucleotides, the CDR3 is TGTGCCACCGTCGCCGACAACAATGAGCAGTTCTTC.

The CDR3 sequence is CSVPGTVINEQFF. Here the CDR3 DNA reads TGCAGCGTACCCGGGACAGTTATCAATGAGCAGTTCTTC. The V gene is TRBV29-1, the J gene TRBJ2-1, with TRBD1 identical over 7 bases. The J segment lost 6 bases and the V segment lost 6 bases, leaving 8 bases of the junction unmatched. The CDR3 is made up of 13 amino acids. Germline values: CDR1 SQVTM, CDR2 ANQGSEA.

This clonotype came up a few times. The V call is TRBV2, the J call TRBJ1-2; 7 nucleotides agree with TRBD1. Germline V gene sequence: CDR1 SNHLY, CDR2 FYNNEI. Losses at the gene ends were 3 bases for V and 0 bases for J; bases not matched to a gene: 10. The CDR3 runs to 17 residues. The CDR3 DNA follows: TGTGCCAGCAGTGATCCCGACAGGGCGGAAGCTAACTATGGCTACACCTTC. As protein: CASSDPDRAEANYGYTF.

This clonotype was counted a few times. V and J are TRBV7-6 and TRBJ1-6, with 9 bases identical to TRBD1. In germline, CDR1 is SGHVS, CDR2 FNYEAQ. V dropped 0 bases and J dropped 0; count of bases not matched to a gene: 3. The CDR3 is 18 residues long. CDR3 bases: TGTGCCAGCAGCTTAGCACAGGGGGCGAGCTCCTATAATTCACCCCTCCACTTT. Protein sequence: CASSLAQGASSYNSPLHF.

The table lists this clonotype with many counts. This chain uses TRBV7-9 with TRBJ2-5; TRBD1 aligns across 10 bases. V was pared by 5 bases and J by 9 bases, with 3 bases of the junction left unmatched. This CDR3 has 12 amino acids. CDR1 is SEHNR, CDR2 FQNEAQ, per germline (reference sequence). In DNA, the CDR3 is TGTGCCAGCAGCCCGGACAGGGGGGCCCAGTACTTC. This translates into CASSPDRGAQYF. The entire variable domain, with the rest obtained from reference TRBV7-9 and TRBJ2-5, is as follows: DTGVSQNPRHKITKRGQNVTFRCDPISEHNRLYWYRQTLGQGPEFLTYFQNEAQLEKSRLLSDRFSAERPKGSFSTLEIQRTEQGDSAMYLCASSPDRGAQYFGPGTRLLVL.

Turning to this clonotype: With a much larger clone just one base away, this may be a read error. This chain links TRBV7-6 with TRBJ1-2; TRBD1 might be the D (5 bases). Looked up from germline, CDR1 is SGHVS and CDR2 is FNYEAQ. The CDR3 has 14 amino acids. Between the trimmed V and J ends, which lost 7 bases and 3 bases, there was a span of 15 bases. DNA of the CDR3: TGTGCCAGCAACCCGACAGCTTTCGACTATGGCTACACCTTC. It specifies CASNPTAFDYGYTF.

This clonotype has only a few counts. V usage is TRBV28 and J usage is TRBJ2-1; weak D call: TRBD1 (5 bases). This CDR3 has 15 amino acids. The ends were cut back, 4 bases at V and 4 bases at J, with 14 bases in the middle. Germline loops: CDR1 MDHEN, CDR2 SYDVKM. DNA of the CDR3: TGTGCCAGCAGTTCTGACAGAGATATTTACAATGAGCAGTTCTTC. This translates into CASSSDRDIYNEQFF.

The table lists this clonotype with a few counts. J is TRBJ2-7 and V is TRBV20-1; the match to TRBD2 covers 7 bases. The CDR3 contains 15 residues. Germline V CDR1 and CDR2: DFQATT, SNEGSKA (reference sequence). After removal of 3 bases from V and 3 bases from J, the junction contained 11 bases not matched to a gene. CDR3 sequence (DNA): TGCAGTGCTAGGGGAGGCGGGGGTCTTCACTACGAGCAGTACGTC. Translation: CSARGGGGLHYEQYV.

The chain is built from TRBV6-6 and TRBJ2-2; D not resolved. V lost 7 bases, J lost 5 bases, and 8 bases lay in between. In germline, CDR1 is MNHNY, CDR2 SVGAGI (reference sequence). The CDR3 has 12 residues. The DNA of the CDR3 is TGTGCCAGCAATGGTGGGACCGGGGAGCTGTTTTTT. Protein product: CASNGGTGELFF.

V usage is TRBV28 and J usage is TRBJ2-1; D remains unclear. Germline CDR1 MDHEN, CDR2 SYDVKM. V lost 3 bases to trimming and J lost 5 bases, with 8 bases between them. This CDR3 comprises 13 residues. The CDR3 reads CASSFPRNNEQFF. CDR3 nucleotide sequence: TGTGCCAGCAGTTTCCCCCGCAACAATGAGCAGTTCTTC. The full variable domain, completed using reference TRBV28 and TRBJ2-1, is DVKVTQSSRYLVKRTGEKVFLECVQDMDHENMFWYRQDPGLGLRLIYFSYDVKMKEKGDIPEGYSVSREKKERFSLILESASTNQTSMYLCASSFPRNNEQFFGPGTRLTVL.

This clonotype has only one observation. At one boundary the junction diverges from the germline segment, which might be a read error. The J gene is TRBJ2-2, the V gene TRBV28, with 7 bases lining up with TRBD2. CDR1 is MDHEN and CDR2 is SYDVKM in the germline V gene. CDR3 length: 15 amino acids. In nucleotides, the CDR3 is TGTGTCAGCAGTCCGGGGGACGGGGGGTACGGGGAGCTGTTTTTT. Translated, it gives CVSSPGDGGYGELFF.

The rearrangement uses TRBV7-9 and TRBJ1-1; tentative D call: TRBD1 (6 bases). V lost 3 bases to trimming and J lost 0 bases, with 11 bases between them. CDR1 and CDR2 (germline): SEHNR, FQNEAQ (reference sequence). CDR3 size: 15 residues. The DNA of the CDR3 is TGTGCCAGCAGCTTCGACAGGACCGTGAACACTGAAGCTTTCTTT. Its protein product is CASSFDRTVNTEAFF.

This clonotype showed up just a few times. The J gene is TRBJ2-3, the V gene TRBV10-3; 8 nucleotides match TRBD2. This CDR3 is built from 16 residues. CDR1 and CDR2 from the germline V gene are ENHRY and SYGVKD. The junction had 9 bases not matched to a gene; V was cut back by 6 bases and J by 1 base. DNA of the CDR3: TGTGCCATCAGGAGGGCTTTAGCGGGACGCACAGATACGCAGTATTTT. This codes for CAIRRALAGRTDTQYF.

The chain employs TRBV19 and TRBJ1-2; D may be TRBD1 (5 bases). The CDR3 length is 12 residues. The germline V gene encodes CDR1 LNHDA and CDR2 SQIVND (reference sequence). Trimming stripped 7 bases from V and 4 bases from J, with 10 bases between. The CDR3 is CASMRGTYGYTF. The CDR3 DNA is TGTGCCAGTATGAGAGGGACCTATGGCTACACCTTC.

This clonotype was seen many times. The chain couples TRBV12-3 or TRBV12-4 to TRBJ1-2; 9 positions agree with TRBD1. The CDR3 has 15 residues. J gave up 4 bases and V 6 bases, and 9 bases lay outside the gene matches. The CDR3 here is CASRPGTGSFYGYTF. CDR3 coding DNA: TGTGCCAGCAGGCCCGGGACAGGGTCCTTCTATGGCTACACCTTC.

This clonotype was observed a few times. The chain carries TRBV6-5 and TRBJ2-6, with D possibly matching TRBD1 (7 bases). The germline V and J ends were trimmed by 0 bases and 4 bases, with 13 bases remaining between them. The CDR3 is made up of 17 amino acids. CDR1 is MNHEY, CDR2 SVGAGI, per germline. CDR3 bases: TGTGCCAGCAGTTACTCGACAGGGACTTGGGGGGCCAACGTCCTGACTTTC. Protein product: CASSYSTGTWGANVLTF.

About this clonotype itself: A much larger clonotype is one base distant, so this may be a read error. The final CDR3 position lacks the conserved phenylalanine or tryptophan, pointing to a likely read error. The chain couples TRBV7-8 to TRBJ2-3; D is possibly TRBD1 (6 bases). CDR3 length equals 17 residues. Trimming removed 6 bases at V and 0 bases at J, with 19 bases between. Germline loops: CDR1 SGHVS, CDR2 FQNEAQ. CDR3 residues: CASSFDPTGNSTDTQYS. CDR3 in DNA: TGTGCCAGCAGTTTTGACCCGACAGGAAACAGCACAGATACGCAGTATTCT.

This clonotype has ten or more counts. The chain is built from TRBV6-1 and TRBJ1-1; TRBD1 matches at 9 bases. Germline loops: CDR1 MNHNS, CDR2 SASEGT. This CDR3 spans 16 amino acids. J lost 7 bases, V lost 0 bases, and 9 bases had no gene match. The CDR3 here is CASSEAYRDRVNEAFF. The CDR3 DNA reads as TGTGCCAGCAGTGAAGCTTACCGGGACAGGGTTAATGAAGCTTTCTTT.

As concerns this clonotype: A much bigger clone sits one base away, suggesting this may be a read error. The CDR3 region has the DNA TGTGCCAGCAAGGACCGGGGACAGTCTTACAATGAGCAGTTCTTC. It specifies CASKDRGQSYNEQFF. The chain is built from TRBV7-8 and TRBJ2-1, with 7 bases matching TRBD1. The germline V gene encodes CDR1 SGHVS and CDR2 FQNEAQ. The CDR3 is 15 residues long. The V segment lost 7 bases and the J segment 4 bases; nucleotides outside the gene matches: 10.

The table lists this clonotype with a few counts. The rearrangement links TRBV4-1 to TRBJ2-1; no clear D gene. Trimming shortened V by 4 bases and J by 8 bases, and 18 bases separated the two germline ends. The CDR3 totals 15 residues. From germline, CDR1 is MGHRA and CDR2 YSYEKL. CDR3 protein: CASSPWAPQGDEQFF. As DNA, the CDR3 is TGCGCCAGCAGCCCGTGGGCCCCCCAAGGCGATGAGCAGTTCTTC.

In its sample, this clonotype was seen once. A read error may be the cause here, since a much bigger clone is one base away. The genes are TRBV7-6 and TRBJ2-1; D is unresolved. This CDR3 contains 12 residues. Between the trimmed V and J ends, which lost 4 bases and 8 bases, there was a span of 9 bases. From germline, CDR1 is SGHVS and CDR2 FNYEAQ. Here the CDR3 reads CASSCTEDEQFF. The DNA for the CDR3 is TGTGCCAGCAGCTGTACAGAGGATGAGCAGTTCTTC.

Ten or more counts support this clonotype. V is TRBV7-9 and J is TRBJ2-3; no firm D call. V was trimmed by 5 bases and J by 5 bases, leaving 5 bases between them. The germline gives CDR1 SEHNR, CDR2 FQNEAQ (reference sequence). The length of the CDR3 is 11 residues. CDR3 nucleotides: TGTGCCAGCAGCCCACAAGATACGCAGTATTTT. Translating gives CASSPQDTQYF.

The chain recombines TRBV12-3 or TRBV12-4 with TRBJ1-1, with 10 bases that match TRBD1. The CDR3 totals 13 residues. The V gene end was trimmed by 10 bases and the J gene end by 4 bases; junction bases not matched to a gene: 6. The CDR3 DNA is TGTGCCATCCGGACAGGGGGTACCACTGAAGCTTTCTTT. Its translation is CAIRTGGTTEAFF.

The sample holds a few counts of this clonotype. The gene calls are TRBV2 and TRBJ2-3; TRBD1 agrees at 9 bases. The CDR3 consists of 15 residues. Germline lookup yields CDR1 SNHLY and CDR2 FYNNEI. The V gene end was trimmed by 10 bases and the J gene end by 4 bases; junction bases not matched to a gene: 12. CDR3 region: CATANPGQGADTQYF. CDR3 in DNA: TGTGCCACCGCTAATCCGGGACAGGGCGCAGATACGCAGTATTTT.

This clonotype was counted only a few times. DNA of the CDR3: TGCAGCGTATGGGGGGGGCCCCCCTACGAGCAGTACTTC. Its translation: CSVWGGPPYEQYF. The V and J genes are TRBV29-1 and TRBJ2-7; D is perhaps TRBD2 (7 bases). Per germline, CDR1 SQVTM and CDR2 ANQGSEA. The V end was cut by 6 bases, the J end by 2 bases, with 14 bases between. The CDR3 runs 13 residues.

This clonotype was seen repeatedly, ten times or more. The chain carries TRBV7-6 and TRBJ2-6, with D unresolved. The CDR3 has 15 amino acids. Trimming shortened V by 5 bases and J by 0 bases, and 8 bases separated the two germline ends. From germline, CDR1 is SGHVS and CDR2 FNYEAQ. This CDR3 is CASSRTLSGANVLTF. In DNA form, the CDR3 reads TGTGCCAGCAGCCGCACCCTCTCTGGGGCCAACGTCCTGACTTTC. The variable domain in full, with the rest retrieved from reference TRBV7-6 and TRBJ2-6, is GAGVSQSPRYKVTKRGQDVALRCDPISGHVSLYWYRQALGQGPEFLTYFNYEAQQDKSGLPNDRFSAERPEGSISTLTIQRTEQRDSAMYRCASSRTLSGANVLTFGAGSRLTVL.